The next 7 T cell receptor beta chains were all read from a single sample in a study of CD8 T cells in ankylosing spondylitis. Regarding the study as a whole: Within ankylosing spondylitis blood, a TCR beta motif made up of several highly homologous variants appeared to be characteristic.

For these receptors, no antigen is known. TCRdb used MiXCR to reprocess the 5' RACE reads, holding one entry per CDR3 protein. This sample carries 670,000 or so distinct CDR3 sequences, roughly 19% of them seen once, and the ten largest clones take about a fifth. The sample taken for sequencing was blood, either unsorted or a sorted T cell fraction (not recorded which). Receptors were obtained from a male donor with ankylosing spondylitis.

The table lists this clonotype with a few counts. The chain uses TRBV6-2 or TRBV6-3 and TRBJ2-5; D gene unclear. Germline loops: CDR1 MNHEY, CDR2 SVGEGT. The CDR3 contains 14 residues. V gave up 5 bases and J gave up 3 bases, with 13 bases separating them. The DNA for the CDR3 is TGTGCCAGCAGTCCCCGCTACCCGAAAGAGACCCAGTACTTC. Encoded protein: CASSPRYPKETQYF.

This clonotype came up a few times. The CDR3 DNA sequence: TGCGCCAGCAGCCACAACACAGGGCCGAACACTGAAGCTTTCTTT. It translates to CASSHNTGPNTEAFF. V and J are TRBV4-3 and TRBJ1-1; weak D call: TRBD1 (6 bases). This CDR3 is 15 amino acids long. Trimming removed 3 bases from V and 1 base from J, with 12 bases in between. CDR1 is LGHNA and CDR2 is YSLEER in the germline V gene.

The chain employs TRBV12-3 or TRBV12-4 and TRBJ2-7; D remains unclear. CDR3 length: 12 residues. Trimming took 8 bases from V and 2 from J, leaving 10 bases between them. CDR3 sequence (DNA): TGTGCCAGCGGGAAAGCCACCTACGAGCAGTACTTC. It yields the protein CASGKATYEQYF.

The chain's CDR3 is CSATNRGTRHYEQYF. As DNA, the CDR3 is TGCAGCGCCACCAACAGGGGCACACGGCACTACGAGCAGTACTTC. The chain uses TRBV29-1 and TRBJ2-7; 7 nucleotides agree with TRBD1. Germline CDR1 and CDR2: SQVTM and ANQGSEA. This CDR3 has 15 residues. After removal of 7 bases from V and 3 bases from J, the junction contained 15 bases not matched to a gene.

This clonotype was detected only a few times. The gene calls are TRBV6-5 and TRBJ1-1; tentatively, D is TRBD1 (5 bases). Trimming took off 2 bases at V and 1 base at J, with 11 bases between the two ends. The CDR3 consists of 15 residues. Looked up from germline, CDR1 is MNHEY and CDR2 is SVGAGI. The CDR3 region is CASSYGDRKNTEAFF. CDR3 DNA: TGTGCCAGCAGTTACGGTGACAGAAAGAACACTGAAGCTTTCTTT.

This clonotype was seen more than once but under ten times. The genes are TRBV9 and TRBJ2-1; 8 bases agree with TRBD1. This CDR3 is 20 amino acids long. The ends lost 1 base at V and 4 bases at J; junction bases unmatched: 19. Looked up from germline, CDR1 is SGDLS and CDR2 is YYNGEE. The chain's CDR3 is CASSVHGGYAGQGGYNEQFF. DNA for the CDR3: TGTGCCAGCAGCGTACATGGGGGGTACGCCGGACAGGGCGGTTACAATGAGCAGTTCTTC.

The table lists this clonotype with a few counts. The rearrangement joins TRBV7-8 to TRBJ2-4, with TRBD2 matching over 14 bases. Germline CDR1 reads SGHVS; CDR2 reads FQNEAQ. The CDR3 is made up of 19 amino acids. Losses at the gene ends were 2 bases for V and 1 base for J; bases not matched to a gene: 7. CDR3 coding DNA: TGTGCCAGCAGCTTATTAGGGACTAGCGGGAGTATGGCCAAAAACATTCAGTACTTC. Amino acid sequence: CASSLLGTSGSMAKNIQYF.